Listed here are 4 T cell receptor beta chains from one sample, sequenced in a study of graft-versus-host responses after intestinal transplantation. Their antigens remain unidentified. Libraries were prepared by immunoSEQ multiplex PCR; TCRdb keeps only in-frame clonotypes and omits some of them. This sample has 84,000 or so clones, with around 84% found just once. The input for sequencing was unstimulated CD4+ T cells sorted from spleen or lymph node cells, taken before intestinal transplant. These receptors were taken from a human donor who received an intestinal transplant.

This chain joins TRBV11-1 and TRBJ2-5, with 14 nucleotides matching TRBD2. Germline assignment: CDR1 SGHAT and CDR2 FQDESV (reference sequence). Trimming cost V 4 bases and J 4 bases; bases outside gene matches: 5. The CDR3 runs to 16 residues. The DNA of the CDR3 is TGTGCCAGCAGCTCGGGACTAGCGGGAGTCGGAGAGACCCAGTACTTC. Translation: CASSSGLAGVGETQYF.

This chain uses TRBV19 with TRBJ1-3, with D uncertain. The V gene's germline CDR1 is LNHDA and CDR2 SQIVND (reference sequence). This CDR3 has 13 amino acids. Trimming pared 8 bases from V and 2 bases from J, leaving 10 bases between. The CDR3 DNA reads TGTGCCAGTCAGCGGAAGGCTGGAAACACCATATATTTT. Protein sequence: CASQRKAGNTIYF.

This clone was picked up a small number of times. The chain links TRBV10-3 to TRBJ1-3, with D unclear. CDR3 length: 12 residues. Looked up from germline, CDR1 is ENHRY and CDR2 is SYGVKD. The V end was cut by 6 bases, the J end by 8 bases, with 11 bases between. In nucleotides, the CDR3 is TGTGCCATCAGCGGAGGGTTACACACCATATATTTT. This encodes CAISGGLHTIYF.

The chain employs TRBV7-9 and TRBJ2-3; 8 nucleotides match TRBD1. V dropped 1 base and J dropped 2; count of bases not matched to a gene: 11. This CDR3 region has 18 residues. Germline V gene sequence: CDR1 SEHNR, CDR2 FQNEAQ (reference sequence). CDR3 sequence: CASSLVTSPGQDTDTQYF. Here the CDR3 DNA reads TGTGCCAGCAGCTTAGTAACCAGTCCGGGACAGGACACAGATACGCAGTATTTT.